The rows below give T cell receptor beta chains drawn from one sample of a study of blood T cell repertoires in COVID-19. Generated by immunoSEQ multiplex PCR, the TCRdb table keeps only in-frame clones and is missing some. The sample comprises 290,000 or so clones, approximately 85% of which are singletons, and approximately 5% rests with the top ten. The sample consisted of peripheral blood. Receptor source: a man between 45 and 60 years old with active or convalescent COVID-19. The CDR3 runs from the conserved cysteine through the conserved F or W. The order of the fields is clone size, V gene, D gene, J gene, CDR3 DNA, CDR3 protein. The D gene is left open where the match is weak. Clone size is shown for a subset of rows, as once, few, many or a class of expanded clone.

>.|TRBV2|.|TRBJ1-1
TGTGCCAGCAGCGGACTGACTGAAGCTTTCTTT
CASSGLTEAFF
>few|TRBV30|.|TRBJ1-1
TGTGCCTGGAGTTCGGCAGGGCGTCCTGAAGCTTTCTTT
CAWSSAGRPEAFF
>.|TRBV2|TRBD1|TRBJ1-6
TGTGCCAGCAGTGCGACAGGGCAGGATTCACCCCTCCACTTT
CASSATGQDSPLHF
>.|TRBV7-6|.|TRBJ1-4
TGTGCCAGCAGCCCGACCTCTCAGGGAACTAATGAAAAACTGTTTTTT
CASSPTSQGTNEKLFF
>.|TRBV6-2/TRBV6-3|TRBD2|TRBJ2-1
TGTGCCAGCAGTTACTCGAGGGGTCGAGCGGGGAACTACAATGAGCAGTTCTTC
CASSYSRGRAGNYNEQFF
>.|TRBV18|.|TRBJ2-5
TGTGCCAGCTCACCGCGGGACGGCCAAGAGACCCAGTACTTC
CASSPRDGQETQYF
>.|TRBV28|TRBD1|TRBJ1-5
TGTGCCAGCAGGCGACAGGGCGATCAGCCCCAGCATTTT
CASRRQGDQPQHF
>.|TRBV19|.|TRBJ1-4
TGTGCCAGTAGTACGACCGCCACAGGTGGCCTTAATGAAAAACTGTTTTTT
CASSTTATGGLNEKLFF
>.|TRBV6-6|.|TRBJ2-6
TGTGCCAGCAGTTCCCGTAGTCTCTCTGGGGCCAACGTCCTGACTTTC
CASSSRSLSGANVLTF
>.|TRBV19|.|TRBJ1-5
TGTGCCAGTAGTTGGTCGTCCGGGAACAATCAGCCCCAGCATTTT
CASSWSSGNNQPQHF
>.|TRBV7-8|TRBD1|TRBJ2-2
TGTGCCAGCAGCGCCCGGGACAGCAAGCTCGGGGAGCTGTTTTTT
CASSARDSKLGELFF
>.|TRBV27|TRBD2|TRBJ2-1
TGTGCCAGCACCCTTAGCGGGAGGGCCGAGGATGAGCAGTTCTTC
CASTLSGRAEDEQFF
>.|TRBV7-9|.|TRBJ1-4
TGTGCCAGCAGCTTCTTCGCCAGGCCTGGAGAAAAACTGTTTTTT
CASSFFARPGEKLFF
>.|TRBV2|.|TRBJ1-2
TGTGCCAGCAGTGGACGGAGGGATGACTTC
CASSGRRDDF
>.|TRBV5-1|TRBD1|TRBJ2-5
TGCGCCAGCAGCCTCAGACAGGGAATGGGAGAGACCCAGTACTTC
CASSLRQGMGETQYF
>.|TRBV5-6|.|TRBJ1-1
TGTGCCAGCAGCCCCCGGGGGGCGGACACTGAAGCTTTCTTT
CASSPRGADTEAFF
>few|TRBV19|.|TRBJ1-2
TGTGCCAGTAGTATCGCCAGGGGCTTGGAAGGCTACACCTTC
CASSIARGLEGYTF
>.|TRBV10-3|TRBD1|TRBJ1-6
TGTGCCATCAGTGCGCCCGTGGCCGGGACAGGGAATTCACCCCTCCACTTT
CAISAPVAGTGNSPLHF
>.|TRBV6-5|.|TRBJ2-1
TGTGCCAGCAGCCTTAGCGTAACCAGTGAGCAGTTCTTC
CASSLSVTSEQFF
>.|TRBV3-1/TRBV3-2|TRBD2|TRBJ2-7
TGTGCCAGCAGCGCTTGGACTAGCGGGAGTTCCTACGAGCAGTACTTC
CASSAWTSGSSYEQYF
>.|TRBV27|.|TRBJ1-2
TGTGCCAGCAGTTTCCTACCTCCTTCGGAGGGCTACACCTTC
CASSFLPPSEGYTF
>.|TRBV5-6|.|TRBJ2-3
TGTGCCAGCAGCTTGATTTCGACTAGCACAGATACGCAGTATTTT
CASSLISTSTDTQYF
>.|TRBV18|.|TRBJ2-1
TGTGCCAGCTCACCATACAACCGGGGTGAGCAGTTCTTC
CASSPYNRGEQFF
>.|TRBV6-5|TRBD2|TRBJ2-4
TGTGCCAGCCGCGTAGCGGGAGACGTCATTCAGTACTTC
CASRVAGDVIQYF
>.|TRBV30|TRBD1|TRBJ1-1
TGTGCCTGGAGTCTACAGGGGGCGGAAGCTTTCTTT
CAWSLQGAEAFF
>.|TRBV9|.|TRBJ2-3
TGTGCCAGCAGCCCTTCTCCGGGAACAGATACGCAGTATTTT
CASSPSPGTDTQYF
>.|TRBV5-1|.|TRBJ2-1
TGCGCCAGCAGAAAACAGAATGAGCAGTTCTTC
CASRKQNEQFF
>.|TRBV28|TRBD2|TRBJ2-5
TGTGCCAGCCTCCGGGGTGGTCTAGCGGGAGGGGGGGAGACCCAGTACTTC
CASLRGGLAGGGETQYF
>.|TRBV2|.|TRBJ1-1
TGTGCCAGCAGTGAAGCGTACCCGGACACTGAAGCTTTCTTT
CASSEAYPDTEAFF
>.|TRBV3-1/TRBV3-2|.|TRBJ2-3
TGTGCCAGCAGCCAAGACCCCCGGAGATCCACAGATACGCAGTATTTT
CASSQDPRRSTDTQYF
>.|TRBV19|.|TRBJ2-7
TGTGCCAGTAGTATTCCCCCCAACTACGAGCAGTACTTC
CASSIPPNYEQYF
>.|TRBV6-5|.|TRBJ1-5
TGTGCCAGCAGACCCACAGGGCTCCTAAATCAGCCCCAGCATTTT
CASRPTGLLNQPQHF
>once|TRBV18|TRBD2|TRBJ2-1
TGTGCCAGCTCGGAACTAGCGGGGTTCTCCTACAATGAGCAGTTCTTC
CASSELAGFSYNEQFF
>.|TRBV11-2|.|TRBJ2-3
TGTGCCAGCAGTCCGAGCGTAACCTACACAGATACGCAGTATTTT
CASSPSVTYTDTQYF
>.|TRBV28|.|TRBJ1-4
TGTGCCAGCAGTTTTCGGCAGGGTCATAATGAAAAACTGTTTTTT
CASSFRQGHNEKLFF
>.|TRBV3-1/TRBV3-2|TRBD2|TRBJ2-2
TGTGCCAGCAGCCAAGGAGCGGCGGGGGTTCGCACCGGGGAGCTGTTTTTT
CASSQGAAGVRTGELFF
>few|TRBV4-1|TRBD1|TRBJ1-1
TGCGCCAGCAGCCAATATGGACAGGCAGAGGCCGAGCAGATGAACACTGAAGCTTTCTTT
CASSQYGQAEAEQMNTEAFF
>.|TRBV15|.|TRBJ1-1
TGTGCCACCAAAGAGGGGGTTTGGACTGAAGCTTTCTTT
CATKEGVWTEAFF
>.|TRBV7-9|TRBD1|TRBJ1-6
TGTGCCAGCACCAAACAGGGGGAGAATTCACCCCTCCACTTT
CASTKQGENSPLHF
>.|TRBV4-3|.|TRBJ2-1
TGCGCCAGCAGCCGCCTGAGGGGTACAGGGTACAATGAGCAGTTCTTC
CASSRLRGTGYNEQFF
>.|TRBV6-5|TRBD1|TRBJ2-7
TGTGCCAGCAGTCTAGACAGGGGGGCTTCCGAGCAGTACTTC
CASSLDRGASEQYF
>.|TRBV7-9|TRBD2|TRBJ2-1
TGTGCCAGCAGCTTCACTCCTAGCGGGAGTTTGTTCTTC
CASSFTPSGSLFF
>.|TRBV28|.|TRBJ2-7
TGTGCCAGCAGTTTATTAGGGGGGGGCTATAGCTACGAGCAGTACTTC
CASSLLGGGYSYEQYF
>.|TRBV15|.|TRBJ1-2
TGTGCCACCAGCAGAGATTCGGGAAGGGGCTACACCTTC
CATSRDSGRGYTF
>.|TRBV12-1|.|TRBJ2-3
TGTGCCAGCAGCTTTGTCAATACGCAGTATTTT
CASSFVNTQYF
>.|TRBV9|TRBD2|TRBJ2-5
TGTGCCAGCAGCGTAACGCCGGCGGGAGCGAGAGAGACCCAGTACTTC
CASSVTPAGARETQYF
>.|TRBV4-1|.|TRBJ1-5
TGCGCCAGCACTGAGGGAGAATTGAGAAATCAGCCCCAGCATTTT
CASTEGELRNQPQHF
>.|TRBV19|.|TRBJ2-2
TGTGCCAGTAGCTTGGGGCTGTTCACCGGGGAGCTGTTTTTT
CASSLGLFTGELFF
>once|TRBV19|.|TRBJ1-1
TGTGCCAGCGCACAGGGAAACACTGAAGCTTTCTTT
CASAQGNTEAFF
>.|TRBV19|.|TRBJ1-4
TGTGCCAGTAGCATTGGAGTTTCGGCCGCTAATGAAAAACTGTTTTTT
CASSIGVSAANEKLFF
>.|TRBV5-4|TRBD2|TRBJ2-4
TGTGCCAGCAGCTTGGAACTAGCGGAAGTAAAGTACTTC
CASSLELAEVKYF